This TCR beta chain was identified in a study of T cells after yellow fever vaccination. TCRdb reprocessed the 5' RACE reads via MiXCR and lists one record per CDR3 protein. In the table there are under 300,000 distinct CDR3 sequences, around 13% of which are singletons. This CDR3 comprises 11 residues. Trimming took off 3 bases at V and 8 bases at J, with 10 bases between the two ends. CDR1 is DFQATT and CDR2 is SNEGSKA in the germline V gene (reference sequence). This clonotype was seen only a few times. The sequenced sample was CD4+ T cells sorted from PBMCs, obtained 45 days after the yellow fever booster vaccination. This chain joins TRBV20-1 and TRBJ1-2; D is ambiguous. This sequence was found in a man aged 25-45 years who received the YFV17D yellow fever vaccine. The CDR3 loop reads CSASSDQGYTF. The DNA of the CDR3 is TGCAGTGCTAGCTCGGATCAGGGCTACACCTTC.